Listed here are 15 T cell receptor beta chains from one sample, sequenced in a study of blood T cell repertoires in COVID-19. Profiled with immunoSEQ multiplex PCR; TCRdb holds only in-frame clones, not every one. The table lists 200,000 to 250,000 clones, approximately 80% of them singletons. The material sequenced was PBMCs or T cells enriched from blood (not recorded which). These receptors were collected from a man between 60 and 75 years old who had recovered from COVID-19.

This chain uses TRBV19 with TRBJ1-2; D not resolved. Between the trimmed V and J ends, which lost 5 bases and 4 bases, there was a span of 17 bases. The CDR3 length is 15 residues. Germline values: CDR1 LNHDA, CDR2 SQIVND (reference sequence). Here the CDR3 reads CASSPPGGIPYGYTF. In DNA form, the CDR3 reads TGTGCCAGTAGTCCGCCGGGAGGGATTCCCTATGGCTACACCTTC.

The chain employs TRBV2 and TRBJ1-6; D possibly corresponds to TRBD1 (6 bases). The ends were cut back, 8 bases at V and 10 bases at J, with 15 bases in the middle. Germline V gives CDR1 SNHLY, CDR2 FYNNEI. The CDR3 is 13 residues long. The CDR3 bases are TGTGCCAGCGACGGTTACAGGGACTCACCCCTCCACTTT. Its protein product is CASDGYRDSPLHF.

In this sample, this clone turned up once. The chain uses TRBV4-3 and TRBJ2-5; D gene unclear. With 1 base removed from V and 4 bases from J, the gap between germline ends came to 7 bases. Germline values: CDR1 LGHNA, CDR2 YSLEER. CDR3 length: 13 amino acids. This CDR3 is CASSQGRVETQYF. For the CDR3, the DNA is TGCGCCAGCAGCCAAGGTCGGGTAGAGACCCAGTACTTC.

The sample holds one count of this clone. This chain uses TRBV19 with TRBJ2-2; tentative D call: TRBD1 (6 bases). The CDR3 covers 19 residues. Per germline, CDR1 LNHDA and CDR2 SQIVND (reference sequence). V lost 4 bases and J lost 6, with 27 bases in between. CDR3 nucleotide sequence: TGTGCCAGTAGTAGGAAAGGGACGGGACAATCCCCCAGGGCCGGGGAGCTGTTTTTT. This sequence encodes CASSRKGTGQSPRAGELFF. Based on the CDR3 plus reference TRBV19 and TRBJ2-2, the full variable domain is DGGITQSPKYLFRKEGQNVTLSCEQNLNHDAMYWYRQDPGQGLRLIYYSQIVNDFQKGDIAEGYSVSREKKESFPLTVTSAQKNPTAFYLCASSRKGTGQSPRAGELFFGEGSRLTVL.

The chain recombines TRBV19 with TRBJ2-2; 7 nucleotides agree with TRBD1. V gave up 7 bases and J gave up 6 bases; unmatched junction bases: 8. This CDR3 is built from 14 residues. From germline, CDR1 is LNHDA and CDR2 SQIVND (reference sequence). In nucleotides, the CDR3 is TGTGCCAGTACCGGGACAGAATCCGCCGGGGAGCTGTTTTTT. The encoded protein is CASTGTESAGELFF.

The chain couples TRBV7-2 to TRBJ2-3, with 10 nucleotides matching TRBD2. The germline CDR1 and CDR2 sequences are SGHTA and FQGNSA. The CDR3 extends over 14 amino acids. Trimming at V came to 4 bases and at J to 6 bases, leaving 4 bases not matched to a gene. CDR3 in DNA: TGTGCCAGCAGCTCTAGCGGGGGTACGGATACGCAGTATTTT. Residues: CASSSSGGTDTQYF.

This clone has a handful of counts. V usage is TRBV4-1 and J usage is TRBJ1-1; a possible D gene is TRBD1 (6 bases). Trimming removed 5 bases at V and 5 bases at J, with 9 bases between. This CDR3 comprises 12 residues. The germline CDR1 and CDR2 sequences are MGHRA and YSYEKL. The CDR3 DNA follows: TGCGCCAGCAGCTTACAGGGAACTGAAGCTTTCTTT. This encodes CASSLQGTEAFF.

V and J are TRBV7-9 and TRBJ1-2, with TRBD1 identical over 9 bases. The CDR3 contains 14 residues. Germline V gene data show CDR1 as SEHNR and CDR2 as FQNEAQ (reference sequence). Germline trimming cut 1 base from V and 8 bases from J; bases unmatched to any gene: 5. The CDR3 DNA reads TGTGCCAGCAGCTTAGAGACAGGGGGTGAAGGCTACACCTTC. Protein product: CASSLETGGEGYTF.

V usage is TRBV12-3 or TRBV12-4 and J usage is TRBJ1-1, with TRBD1 identical over 9 bases. This CDR3 spans 12 amino acids. Germline trimming cut 8 bases from V and 11 bases from J; bases unmatched to any gene: 9. The CDR3 region has the DNA TGTGCCAGCTCGAGGGGACAGGGACGCGCTTTCTTT. Protein: CASSRGQGRAFF.

The chain joins TRBV6-5 to TRBJ1-4; 8 bases are a match to TRBD1. Germline V gives CDR1 MNHEY, CDR2 SVGAGI. With 6 bases clipped from V and 6 bases from J, the junction kept 6 bases outside the gene matches. This CDR3 contains 14 residues. CDR3 region: CASSSGQGYEKLFF. The CDR3 nucleotides read TGTGCCAGCAGCTCTGGACAGGGCTATGAAAAACTGTTTTTT.

The chain uses TRBV5-6 and TRBJ1-2; perhaps TRBD1 as D (6 bases). V lost 2 bases and J lost 7, with 21 bases in between. The CDR3 runs to 16 residues. From germline, CDR1 is SGHDT and CDR2 YYEEEE. CDR3 sequence (DNA): TGTGCCAGCAGCTTCATTTCAGGGGACGTAGTTTTTGGCTACACCTTC. Residues: CASSFISGDVVFGYTF.

The chain joins TRBV18 to TRBJ1-6, with no clear D. Per the germline V gene, CDR1 is KGHSH and CDR2 is LQKENI. The CDR3 extends over 15 amino acids. Deletions cut 2 bases from V and 0 bases from J, with 5 bases between. DNA of the CDR3: TGTGCCAGCTCACCATTAAACTCCTATAATTCACCCCTCCACTTT. Its protein is CASSPLNSYNSPLHF.

The gene calls are TRBV19 and TRBJ2-1; perhaps TRBD2 as D (6 bases). Trimming took 1 base from V and 0 from J, leaving 10 bases between them. The germline V gene has CDR1 LNHDA and CDR2 SQIVND (reference sequence). The CDR3 loop spans 16 amino acids. CDR3: CASSIGGGSSYNEQFF. CDR3 sequence (DNA): TGTGCCAGTAGTATAGGAGGAGGGAGCTCCTACAATGAGCAGTTCTTC.

V gene TRBV11-3 combines with J gene TRBJ2-5; TRBD1 matches 11 bases. The CDR3 has 17 amino acids. Germline values: CDR1 SGHNT, CDR2 YENEEA. V was pared by 0 bases and J by 1 base, with 4 bases of the junction left unmatched. Here the CDR3 reads CASSLEGQGGIQETQYF. The CDR3, as DNA: TGTGCCAGCAGCTTAGAGGGACAGGGGGGTATCCAAGAGACCCAGTACTTC. The whole variable domain, filled in from reference TRBV11-3 and TRBJ2-5, reads EAGVVQSPRYKIIEKKQPVAFWCNPISGHNTLYWYLQNLGQGPELLIRYENEEAVDDSQLPKDRFSAERLKGVDSTLKIQPAELGDSAVYLCASSLEGQGGIQETQYFGPGTRLLVL.

This sequence joins TRBV2 and TRBJ2-3; TRBD2 matches at 10 bases. This CDR3 spans 15 amino acids. Losses at the gene ends were 8 bases for V and 2 bases for J; bases not matched to a gene: 7. Germline V gives CDR1 SNHLY, CDR2 FYNNEI. The CDR3 sequence is CASGSGGTYTDTQYF. Written as DNA, the CDR3 is TGTGCCAGCGGTAGCGGGGGGACCTACACAGATACGCAGTATTTT.